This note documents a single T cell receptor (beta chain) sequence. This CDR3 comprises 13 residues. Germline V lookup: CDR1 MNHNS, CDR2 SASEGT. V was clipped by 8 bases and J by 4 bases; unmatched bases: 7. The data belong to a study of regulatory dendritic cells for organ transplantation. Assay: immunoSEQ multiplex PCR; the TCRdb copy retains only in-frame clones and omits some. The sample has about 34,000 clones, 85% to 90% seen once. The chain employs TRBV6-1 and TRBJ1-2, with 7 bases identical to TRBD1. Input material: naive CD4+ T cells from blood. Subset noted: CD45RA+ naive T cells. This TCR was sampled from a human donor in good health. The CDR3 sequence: CASLSTGIYGYTF. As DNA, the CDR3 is TGTGCCAGCCTCTCGACAGGGATCTATGGCTACACCTTC.